The 27 T cell receptor beta chains below were found in one sample sequenced in a study of control samples from healthy donors and cancer patients. Only in-frame clones appear in the TCRdb table, and some are missing; sequencing was by immunoSEQ multiplex PCR. This table holds about 160,000 clones, 90% to 95% found once. Sequencing input: PBMCs. The receptors were gathered from a man aged 55 to 70 with colorectal cancer.

This chain links TRBV6-5 with TRBJ2-1; D gene ambiguous. Germline V lookup: CDR1 MNHEY, CDR2 SVGAGI. The CDR3 consists of 12 residues. The V end lost 6 bases, the J end lost 9 bases, and 12 bases lay between the germline ends. The chain's CDR3 is CASSPGSGEQFF. CDR3 sequence (DNA): TGTGCCAGCAGCCCCGGAAGTGGTGAGCAGTTCTTC.

This sequence joins TRBV19 and TRBJ1-2; perhaps TRBD1 as D (5 bases). V shed 3 bases and J shed 6 bases, with 14 bases lying between them. Germline V gene sequence: CDR1 LNHDA, CDR2 SQIVND (reference sequence). The CDR3 is made up of 14 amino acids. The CDR3 loop is CASSMQGTYDGYTF. The CDR3 coding sequence is TGTGCCAGTAGTATGCAGGGCACTTATGATGGCTACACCTTC.

The chain employs TRBV9 and TRBJ2-5, with a weak D call TRBD2 (5 bases). This CDR3 contains 13 residues. With 4 bases removed from V and 5 bases from J, the gap between germline ends came to 12 bases. Germline CDR1 is SGDLS and CDR2 is YYNGEE. CDR3 DNA: TGTGCCAGCAGCCCCCGTTCGGGGGAGACCCAGTACTTC. Protein sequence: CASSPRSGETQYF. The whole variable domain, filled in from reference TRBV9 and TRBJ2-5, reads DSGVTQTPKHLITATGQRVTLRCSPRSGDLSVYWYQQSLDQGLQFLIQYYNGEERAKGNILERFSAQQFPDLHSELNLSSLELGDSALYFCASSPRSGETQYFGPGTRLLVL.

The J gene is TRBJ1-3, the V gene TRBV5-1; 11 bases agree with TRBD1. V lost 1 base, J lost 3 bases, and 6 bases stayed unmatched. Germline CDR1 is SGHRS and CDR2 is YFSETQ. The CDR3 is 17 amino acids. Written as DNA, the CDR3 is TGCGCCAGCAGCTTGTACGGACAGGGGGCGAGTGGAAACACCATATATTTT. It specifies CASSLYGQGASGNTIYF.

The chain recombines TRBV6-5 with TRBJ2-1, with 9 bases identical to TRBD2. The CDR3 runs 16 residues. J gave up 5 bases and V 2 bases, and 7 bases lay outside the gene matches. Germline CDR1 MNHEY, CDR2 SVGAGI. The chain's CDR3 is CASSYAAGGANNEQFF. CDR3 in DNA: TGTGCCAGCAGTTACGCTGCGGGGGGGGCTAACAATGAGCAGTTCTTC.

This clone was recorded once. V and J are TRBV24-1 and TRBJ2-1; D is undetermined. The V gene's germline CDR1 is KGHDR and CDR2 SFDVKD. The CDR3 consists of 14 residues. Trimming stripped 0 bases from V and 4 bases from J, with 6 bases between. CDR3: CATSDLTGYNEQFF. The CDR3 nucleotides are TGTGCCACCAGTGATTTGACCGGGTACAATGAGCAGTTCTTC.

With regard to this clone: The sample carries other DNA sequences with the same CDR3. The chain is built from TRBV28 and TRBJ1-1, with 12 bases aligning to TRBD1. The ends lost 5 bases at V and 10 bases at J; junction bases unmatched: 8. Germline V gene lookup returns CDR1 MDHEN and CDR2 SYDVKM. The CDR3 sequence is 14 residues long. DNA of the CDR3: TGTGCCAGCAGTAAACCGGGACAGGGGGCCGGAGCTTTCTTT. Translating it yields CASSKPGQGAGAFF.

A note on this clone: The same CDR3 is also encoded by other DNA sequences in this sample. The V gene is TRBV7-9, the J gene TRBJ1-1; 9 bases agree with TRBD1. This CDR3 comprises 14 residues. V was pared by 5 bases and J by 1 base, with 2 bases of the junction left unmatched. Germline V gene data show CDR1 as SEHNR and CDR2 as FQNEAQ (reference sequence). This CDR3 reads CASSLGQGNTEAFF. CDR3 DNA: TGTGCCAGCAGCCTGGGACAGGGGAACACTGAAGCTTTCTTT.

V and J are TRBV3-1 (or the pseudogene TRBV3-2) and TRBJ1-2; no firm D call. The V end lost 0 bases, the J end lost 4 bases, and 12 bases lay between the germline ends. This CDR3 is 15 amino acids long. Germline V CDR1 and CDR2: LGHDT, YNNKEL (reference sequence). The CDR3 bases are TGTGCCAGCAGCCAAGATCCCCACAGAGTCTATGGCTACACCTTC. It codes for CASSQDPHRVYGYTF.

V usage is TRBV7-9 and J usage is TRBJ2-3, with unresolved D. Germline V gene data show CDR1 as SEHNR and CDR2 as FQNEAQ (reference sequence). The CDR3 length is 15 residues. V gave up 5 bases and J gave up 2 bases, with 14 bases separating them. CDR3 in amino acids: CASSTAVGFTDTQYF. The CDR3 DNA reads TGTGCCAGCAGCACTGCAGTGGGGTTCACAGATACGCAGTATTTT.

The chain links TRBV5-4 to TRBJ1-1; no firm D call. Germline V gene sequence: CDR1 SGHNT, CDR2 YYREEE (reference sequence). The V end lost 1 base, the J end lost 4 bases, and 8 bases lay between the germline ends. The CDR3 totals 13 residues. CDR3 residues: CASSLQEGTEAFF. CDR3 DNA: TGTGCCAGCAGCTTGCAGGAAGGCACTGAAGCTTTCTTT.

The V call is TRBV25-1, the J call TRBJ1-1; D is perhaps TRBD1 (5 bases). V was cut by 5 bases and J by 0 bases, with 10 bases left in between. CDR3 length equals 14 residues. Looked up from germline, CDR1 is MGHDK and CDR2 is SYGVNS. DNA for the CDR3: TGTGCCAGCAGTTGGGGGGGGATGAACACTGAAGCTTTCTTT. This gives the protein CASSWGGMNTEAFF.

This clone was seen once. The genes are TRBV14 and TRBJ2-2, with 9 bases that match TRBD1. The J segment lost 5 bases and the V segment lost 6 bases, leaving 1 base of the junction unmatched. Germline values: CDR1 SGHDN, CDR2 FVKESK. The CDR3 has 13 residues. The CDR3 DNA reads TGTGCCAGCAGGACAGGGGGGACCGGGGAGCTGTTTTTT. The encoded protein is CASRTGGTGELFF.

This clone was detected once. The chain carries TRBV6-5 and TRBJ2-7; 8 nucleotides align to TRBD1. V dropped 6 bases and J dropped 2; count of bases not matched to a gene: 9. Germline V gene data show CDR1 as MNHEY and CDR2 as SVGAGI. The CDR3 runs 15 residues. CDR3 region: CASRRDRLIPYEQYF. CDR3 DNA sequence: TGTGCCAGCAGGAGGGACAGGCTAATCCCCTACGAGCAGTACTTC.

This clone came up once. The rearrangement links TRBV7-2 to TRBJ2-7, with TRBD2 matching over 7 bases. J was trimmed by 2 bases and V by 5 bases; bases with no gene match: 6. The CDR3 has 14 residues. Germline assignment: CDR1 SGHTA and CDR2 FQGNSA. The CDR3 DNA reads as TGTGCCAGCAGCGCCGCAGCGGGGCCCTACGAGCAGTACTTC. Protein: CASSAAAGPYEQYF.

The chain uses TRBV7-9 and TRBJ1-3; 9 bases are shared with TRBD1. Unmatched junction bases numbered 8, after V lost 7 bases and J lost 1 base. Germline V lookup: CDR1 SEHNR, CDR2 FQNEAQ (reference sequence). CDR3 size: 16 residues. CDR3 bases: TGTGCCAGCATCGGACAGGGGCGGGTTTCTGGAAACACCATATATTTT. Its translation is CASIGQGRVSGNTIYF.

The CDR3 DNA is TGTGCCAGCAGCGTAGGGGGGTTGGACACCGGGGAGCTGTTTTTT. Its translation: CASSVGGLDTGELFF. This chain links TRBV9 with TRBJ2-2, with D perhaps given as TRBD1 or TRBD2 (5 bases each). Germline V CDR1 and CDR2: SGDLS, YYNGEE. The CDR3 spans 15 residues. Between the trimmed V and J ends, which lost 0 bases and 3 bases, there was a span of 9 bases. Combining the CDR3 with reference TRBV9 and TRBJ2-2 gives the whole variable domain DSGVTQTPKHLITATGQRVTLRCSPRSGDLSVYWYQQSLDQGLQFLIQYYNGEERAKGNILERFSAQQFPDLHSELNLSSLELGDSALYFCASSVGGLDTGELFFGEGSRLTVL.

The gene calls are TRBV27 and TRBJ1-1; D perhaps matches TRBD1 (6 bases). The CDR3 is made up of 17 amino acids. CDR1 and CDR2 (germline): MNHEY, SMNVEV (reference sequence). The V end lost 4 bases, the J end lost 0 bases, and 18 bases lay between the germline ends. The CDR3 bases are TGTGCCAGCAGTTACGCTGGGACACCTAACCTGAACACTGAAGCTTTCTTT. Encoded protein: CASSYAGTPNLNTEAFF.

J is TRBJ1-2 and V is TRBV6-5; D remains ambiguous. Trimming cost V 7 bases and J 0 bases, with 15 bases left between them. In germline, CDR1 is MNHEY, CDR2 SVGAGI. This CDR3 has 15 residues. This chain's CDR3 is CASTPQDSANYGYTF. In nucleotides, the CDR3 is TGTGCCAGCACTCCCCAAGACTCCGCTAACTATGGCTACACCTTC.

The chain combines TRBV29-1 with TRBJ2-7; D gene ambiguous. CDR1 and CDR2 from the germline V gene are SQVTM and ANQGSEA. V was trimmed by 3 bases and J by 0 bases, leaving 9 bases between them. This CDR3 has 13 residues. In DNA form, the CDR3 reads TGCAGCGTTGAGGTGGCAGACTCCTACGAGCAGTACTTC. Protein: CSVEVADSYEQYF.

This clone has more than one count but fewer than ten. J is TRBJ1-2 and V is TRBV27; 8 bases are shared with TRBD1. Germline assignment: CDR1 MNHEY and CDR2 SMNVEV (reference sequence). J gave up 1 base and V 6 bases, and 7 bases lay outside the gene matches. The CDR3 runs 15 residues. The CDR3 nucleotides are TGTGCCAGCAGCCGGACAGGGATCGATAACTATGGCTACACCTTC. Translated: CASSRTGIDNYGYTF.

This clone was seen just once. The sample holds other DNA sequences that translate to the same CDR3. This chain connects TRBV19 to TRBJ2-5; the D is unclear. CDR1 is LNHDA, CDR2 SQIVND, per germline (reference sequence). The CDR3 length is 12 residues. Deletions cut 2 bases from V and 4 bases from J, with 5 bases between. The CDR3 loop is CASSILGETQYF. The CDR3, as DNA: TGTGCCAGTAGTATATTGGGAGAGACCCAGTACTTC.

The chain carries TRBV7-2 and TRBJ2-5; D not resolved. The CDR3 runs to 12 residues. The germline CDR1 and CDR2 sequences are SGHTA and FQGNSA. V lost 1 base and J 5 bases, leaving 5 bases between the germline ends. CDR3 sequence: CASSLDLETQYF. CDR3 bases: TGTGCCAGCAGCTTAGATTTGGAGACCCAGTACTTC.

This chain joins TRBV27 and TRBJ2-4; 7 bases agree with TRBD2. The V segment lost 6 bases and the J segment 1 base; nucleotides outside the gene matches: 6. The CDR3 runs to 15 residues. Germline-derived CDR1 and CDR2 are MNHEY and SMNVEV (reference sequence). The CDR3 sequence is CASRGQGGAKNIQYF. As DNA, the CDR3 is TGTGCCAGCAGGGGGCAGGGAGGGGCCAAAAACATTCAGTACTTC.

The rearrangement links TRBV6-5 to TRBJ2-5, with 8 bases identical to TRBD1. The V segment lost 2 bases and the J segment 5 bases; nucleotides outside the gene matches: 4. From germline, CDR1 is MNHEY and CDR2 SVGAGI. The CDR3 extends over 14 amino acids. The CDR3 region is CASSYTTGDETQYF. In nucleotides, the CDR3 is TGTGCCAGCAGTTACACGACAGGGGACGAGACCCAGTACTTC.

The J gene is TRBJ1-5, the V gene TRBV29-1; D is possibly TRBD1 (5 bases). Germline-derived CDR1 and CDR2 are SQVTM and ANQGSEA. CDR3 length: 15 amino acids. Trimming shortened V by 4 bases and J by 0 bases, and 13 bases separated the two germline ends. The CDR3 reads CSVVGGSYSNQPQHF. The CDR3 region has the DNA TGCAGCGTTGTGGGGGGTTCCTATAGCAATCAGCCCCAGCATTTT.

This clone occurred once. The rearrangement joins TRBV11-2 to TRBJ1-1; D unclear. Germline loops: CDR1 SGHAT, CDR2 FQNNGV. Trimming pared 5 bases from V and 0 bases from J, leaving 10 bases between. The CDR3 loop spans 14 amino acids. Here the CDR3 reads CASSAIGVNTEAFF. CDR3 nucleotide sequence: TGTGCCAGCAGCGCCATTGGTGTGAACACTGAAGCTTTCTTT.